These T cell receptor beta chains were read from a single sample in a study of cytomegalovirus exposure and HLA in healthy donors. Produced via immunoSEQ multiplex PCR; TCRdb's table is partial and in-frame only. Of 55,000 to 75,000 clones listed, about 92% are singletons. Sequencing was carried out using PBMCs. These receptors were taken from a man aged 18-30 years in good health and CMV-seropositive. Both conserved end residues are part of each CDR3. Fields, in order: V gene, CDR3 protein.

TRBV7-8	CASSLGGTSGRYEQYF
TRBV4-1	CASSYLGSRGGTQYF
TRBV4-1	CASSRTRMLAPNKTVYEQYF
TRBV5-1	CASSLTLAGGPTETQYF
TRBV9	CASSKGEGESYEQYF
TRBV5-1	CASSPGQGTDTQYF
TRBV9	CASSALAVHSEQYF
TRBV6-6	CASSSLSGDAYEQYF
TRBV4-2	CASSPATSGISGANVLTF
TRBV18	CASSVAGGPTEAFF
TRBV19	CASRPGHKYSNQPQHF
TRBV11-2	CASSSRTGVLAFF
TRBV9	CASSRGQGTDTQYF
TRBV28	CASSPPTGLVIYSNQPQHF
TRBV5-1	CASSLTGDTDTQYF
TRBV19	CASTRFDQPQHF
TRBV29-1	CSAGGSVGQPQHF
TRBV18	CASSQRTGDYEQYF
TRBV7-6	CASSSQGSDEKLFF
TRBV5-1	CASSPSGRGYEQYF
TRBV30	CAWRLPGQGAQPQHF
TRBV5-5	CASSLPPDRGLGEAFF
TRBV6-5	CASREQANQPQHF
TRBV2	CASFALARGNEQFF
TRBV5-8	CASSLGGRTDTQYF
TRBV28	CASRKDRGGYEQYF
TRBV20-1	CSAFTGETQYF
TRBV28	CASSPPTDINYTF
TRBV6-1	CASSAILGRGGSNQPQHF
TRBV4-1	CASSNDRVPYEQYF
TRBV7-9	CASRNSGTGGHEQYF
TRBV5-1	CASTGGAGNTEAFF
TRBV6-5	CASCGTSTDTQYF
TRBV4-1	CASSQTGGADTQYF
TRBV7-2	CASSLGLRDSVPPYEQYF
TRBV9	CASSGLGASTDTQYF
TRBV15	CATSRVGGLEKLFF
TRBV6-5	CASSYSTGGPETQYF
TRBV5-1	CASSLVTGPAGEQFF
TRBV15	CATSRVAGYEQYF
TRBV6-1	CASSLTSGTEQYF
TRBV6-5	CASSDRLLDGYTF